This entry lists 32 T cell receptor beta chains sequenced from one sample in a study of cytotoxic CD8 clonotypes in ibrutinib-treated CLL. Repertoires were generated with immunoSEQ multiplex PCR, while TCRdb's copy carries only in-frame clones and drops some. The data hold about 35,000 clones, with about two thirds observed a single time. The material was PBMCs, obtained at disease progression, from a patient treated with ibrutinib. The receptor set was obtained from a human donor with chronic lymphocytic leukemia.

This chain connects TRBV6-1 to TRBJ2-3, with 9 bases lining up with TRBD2. V lost 3 bases, J lost 5 bases, and 9 bases stayed unmatched. CDR3 size: 16 residues. Germline V CDR1 and CDR2: MNHNS, SASEGT. The CDR3 DNA is TGTGCCAGCAGTGAGCGAGCGGGGGGCTGGGGAGATACGCAGTATTTT. This translates into CASSERAGGWGDTQYF.

V and J are TRBV27 and TRBJ1-2, with 7 nucleotides matching TRBD1. The ends lost 7 bases at V and 7 bases at J; junction bases unmatched: 12. The germline gives CDR1 MNHEY, CDR2 SMNVEV (reference sequence). The CDR3 runs 14 residues. CDR3 region: CASKSNLRGRGYTF. The CDR3 DNA reads TGTGCCAGCAAATCAAACCTAAGGGGGCGTGGCTACACCTTC.

The rearrangement uses TRBV2 and TRBJ2-7; D possibly corresponds to TRBD1 (6 bases). The germline V gene encodes CDR1 SNHLY and CDR2 FYNNEI. CDR3 size: 14 residues. Trimming cost V 10 bases and J 0 bases, with 16 bases left between them. The CDR3 DNA is TGTGCCACCAAAGCCCAGGGGAGCTCCTACGAGCAGTACTTC. Translated: CATKAQGSSYEQYF.

This chain links TRBV9 with TRBJ1-4; 12 bases agree with TRBD1. The V segment lost 0 bases and the J segment 8 bases; nucleotides outside the gene matches: 2. Germline CDR1 and CDR2: SGDLS and YYNGEE. CDR3 length: 15 residues. The CDR3 nucleotides read TGTGCCAGCAGCGTAGGGGACAGGGGGCGAGAAAAACTGTTTTTT. This sequence encodes CASSVGDRGREKLFF.

This clone was recorded only once. The chain links TRBV2 to TRBJ1-4; D might be TRBD1 (5 bases). The CDR3 covers 17 residues. Trimming took off 3 bases at V and 7 bases at J, with 21 bases between the two ends. Germline loops: CDR1 SNHLY, CDR2 FYNNEI. CDR3 DNA sequence: TGTGCCAGCAGTGACAACTACGCCGGGACCCAGGCTGAAAAACTGTTTTTT. This encodes CASSDNYAGTQAEKLFF.

The V call is TRBV4-1, the J call TRBJ1-2; 7 bases fit TRBD1. Looked up from germline, CDR1 is MGHRA and CDR2 is YSYEKL. After removal of 3 bases from V and 5 bases from J, the junction contained 9 bases not matched to a gene. The CDR3 runs to 15 residues. CDR3 sequence reads: CASSHRGGLGYGYTF. The DNA for the CDR3 is TGCGCCAGCAGCCACAGGGGGGGGCTTGGGTATGGCTACACCTTC.

V usage is TRBV4-1 and J usage is TRBJ1-1; weak D call: TRBD1 (6 bases). Germline CDR1 is MGHRA and CDR2 is YSYEKL. Trimming took 2 bases from V and 5 from J, leaving 12 bases between them. The CDR3 totals 14 residues. CDR3: CASSQLQGVTEAFF. The DNA for the CDR3 is TGCGCCAGCAGCCAATTACAGGGTGTTACTGAAGCTTTCTTT.

The V gene is TRBV5-6, the J gene TRBJ1-4, with no clear D. The CDR3 loop spans 15 amino acids. Trimming stripped 4 bases from V and 10 bases from J, with 20 bases between. Germline CDR1 and CDR2: SGHDT and YYEEEE. Written as DNA, the CDR3 is TGTGCCAGCAGCATGCGGGCCCTGCGGAGTGGAAAACTGTTTTTT. Translated, it gives CASSMRALRSGKLFF.

The chain links TRBV2 to TRBJ1-4; D unclear. The ends were cut back, 6 bases at V and 1 base at J, with 18 bases in the middle. CDR1 SNHLY and CDR2 FYNNEI come from the germline V gene. The CDR3 is 17 residues long. CDR3 coding DNA: TGTGCCAGCAGGGTCCCCCGCATCTCGGGAACTAATGAAAAACTGTTTTTT. It is translated as CASRVPRISGTNEKLFF.

This clone has a handful of counts. This sequence joins TRBV6-6 and TRBJ2-5; a weak D match, TRBD2 (6 bases). With 6 bases removed from V and 2 bases from J, the gap between germline ends came to 19 bases. The CDR3 length is 16 residues. Germline assignment: CDR1 MNHNY and CDR2 SVGAGI (reference sequence). The chain's CDR3 is CASRVRGTVGQETQYF. DNA of the CDR3: TGTGCCAGCAGAGTTCGGGGGACGGTTGGGCAAGAGACCCAGTACTTC.

The rearrangement uses TRBV15 and TRBJ2-5, with 10 nucleotides matching TRBD2. With V trimmed by 1 base and J by 1 base, 6 bases remained unmatched. This CDR3 has 17 amino acids. Germline CDR1 LNHNV, CDR2 YYDKDF (reference sequence). In DNA form, the CDR3 reads TGTGCCACCAGCAGAGCCCCCCCTAGCGGGGGCCAAGAGACCCAGTACTTC. It is translated as CATSRAPPSGGQETQYF. The full variable domain, rest sourced from reference TRBV15 and TRBJ2-5, is DAMVIQNPRYQVTQFGKPVTLSCSQTLNHNVMYWYQQKSSQAPKLLFHYYDKDFNNEADTPDNFQSRRPNTSFCFLDIRSPGLGDTAMYLCATSRAPPSGGQETQYFGPGTRLLVL.

The J gene is TRBJ2-7, the V gene TRBV6-5, with D perhaps TRBD2 (6 bases). In germline, CDR1 is MNHEY, CDR2 SVGAGI. CDR3 length equals 14 residues. V was pared by 0 bases and J by 3 bases, with 9 bases between. The CDR3 region is CASSYSGGIYEQYF. CDR3 in DNA: TGTGCCAGCAGTTACTCCGGGGGAATCTACGAGCAGTACTTC.

The chain is built from TRBV29-1 and TRBJ2-7, with a tentative D call TRBD1 (5 bases). Germline CDR1 SQVTM, CDR2 ANQGSEA. Deletions cut 0 bases from V and 7 bases from J, with 13 bases between. This CDR3 spans 13 amino acids. CDR3 residues: CSVEDGRVVEQYF. The CDR3 DNA reads TGCAGCGTTGAAGACGGCAGGGTGGTTGAGCAGTACTTC.

V gene TRBV2 combines with J gene TRBJ2-5, with D possibly being TRBD2 (6 bases). The CDR3 loop spans 13 amino acids. V dropped 8 bases and J dropped 2 bases, with 12 bases sitting between them. Germline V gives CDR1 SNHLY, CDR2 FYNNEI. The CDR3 nucleotides read TGTGCCAGCCGACGGGAGACTCAAGAGACCCAGTACTTC. Translation: CASRRETQETQYF.

This clone was counted only a few times. The V call is TRBV7-6, the J call TRBJ2-7; weak D call: TRBD2 (6 bases). Trimming shortened V by 1 base and J by 7 bases, and 11 bases separated the two germline ends. CDR1 and CDR2 from the germline V gene are SGHVS and FNYEAQ. This CDR3 spans 13 amino acids. CDR3 coding DNA: TGTGCCAGCAGCTTAGACCTCCGGGGGGAGCAGTACTTC. The encoded protein is CASSLDLRGEQYF.

This clone was seen only a few times. This chain connects TRBV5-1 to TRBJ2-5; D not certain. V was clipped by 0 bases and J by 2 bases, with 2 bases between them. This CDR3 is built from 12 residues. Germline assignment: CDR1 SGHRS and CDR2 YFSETQ. Here the CDR3 DNA reads TGCGCCAGCAGCTTGGAGCAAGAGACCCAGTACTTC. It codes for CASSLEQETQYF.

In its sample, this clone was seen once. The chain joins TRBV4-2 to TRBJ2-2; possibly TRBD2 for D (5 bases). Trimming removed 4 bases at V and 3 bases at J, with 9 bases between. This CDR3 region has 14 residues. From germline, CDR1 is LGHNA and CDR2 YNFKEQ. CDR3 sequence reads: CASSLVGDTGELFF. The CDR3 DNA sequence: TGTGCCAGCAGCCTGGTCGGGGACACCGGGGAGCTGTTTTTT.

V is TRBV5-4 and J is TRBJ2-2; D call uncertain. Germline CDR1 reads SGHNT; CDR2 reads YYREEE (reference sequence). V dropped 0 bases and J dropped 6 bases, with 6 bases sitting between them. The CDR3 has 13 residues. The CDR3 DNA sequence: TGTGCCAGCAGCTTGGAGGGCGCCGGGGAGCTGTTTTTT. Translated, it gives CASSLEGAGELFF.

The count of this clone is one. The genes are TRBV13 and TRBJ2-3, with D tentatively TRBD2 (6 bases). This CDR3 spans 16 amino acids. V shed 4 bases and J shed 2 bases, with 16 bases lying between them. Looked up from germline, CDR1 is PRHDT and CDR2 is FYEKMQ (reference sequence). CDR3: CASSWYPGLNTDTQYF. DNA of the CDR3: TGTGCCAGCAGCTGGTACCCGGGACTGAACACAGATACGCAGTATTTT.

This clone turned up a few times. The chain is built from TRBV4-2 and TRBJ1-4; TRBD1 is a possible D gene (5 bases). The V and J ends lost 0 bases and 6 bases respectively, with 14 bases between them. Germline CDR1 and CDR2: LGHNA and YNFKEQ. There are 16 residues in the CDR3. CDR3 sequence reads: CASSQDPGRADEKLFF. In DNA form, the CDR3 reads TGTGCCAGCAGCCAAGATCCAGGCAGGGCGGATGAAAAACTGTTTTTT.

This chain connects TRBV11-2 to TRBJ2-7, with D hard to call. Germline CDR1 is SGHAT and CDR2 is FQNNGV. CDR3 size: 11 residues. With 5 bases removed from V and 3 bases from J, the gap between germline ends came to 5 bases. The CDR3 nucleotides are TGTGCCAGCAGCGGAAACTACGAGCAGTACTTC. Translating gives CASSGNYEQYF.

The V gene is TRBV2, the J gene TRBJ1-1, with D hard to call. Germline-derived CDR1 and CDR2 are SNHLY and FYNNEI. The CDR3 runs 14 residues. Trimming removed 5 bases at V and 7 bases at J, with 17 bases between. CDR3 residues: CASSPIQADLEAFF. CDR3 sequence (DNA): TGTGCCAGCAGTCCCATTCAAGCGGATCTTGAAGCTTTCTTT.

As DNA, the CDR3 is TGTGCCACCAGCAGAGAGGAACAGGGAAGTCCGCCCCAGCATTTT. Translating it yields CATSREEQGSPPQHF. The chain links TRBV15 to TRBJ1-5, with D maybe TRBD1 (6 bases). V was pared by 0 bases and J by 9 bases, with 15 bases between. The CDR3 is 15 residues long. Germline lookup yields CDR1 LNHNV and CDR2 YYDKDF (reference sequence).

The CDR3 loop reads CAIKTGERPNTEAFF. DNA of the CDR3: TGTGCCATCAAAACAGGGGAGAGGCCTAACACTGAAGCTTTCTTT. V usage is TRBV10-3 and J usage is TRBJ1-1; 7 positions agree with TRBD1. CDR1 is ENHRY, CDR2 SYGVKD, per germline. J lost 2 bases, V lost 7 bases, and 10 bases had no gene match. The CDR3 is made up of 15 amino acids.

The chain employs TRBV7-9 and TRBJ1-3; the match to TRBD1 covers 7 bases. Germline V CDR1 and CDR2: SEHNR, FQNEAQ (reference sequence). The CDR3 has 16 amino acids. V was clipped by 4 bases and J by 4 bases; unmatched bases: 10. This chain's CDR3 is CASSSPGTVGGNTIYF. DNA for the CDR3: TGTGCCAGCAGCTCCCCCGGGACAGTAGGAGGAAACACCATATATTTT.

The V call is TRBV15, the J call TRBJ2-7, with TRBD2 identical over 11 bases. This CDR3 contains 17 residues. CDR1 and CDR2 (germline): LNHNV, YYDKDF (reference sequence). Trimming cost V 0 bases and J 2 bases; bases outside gene matches: 6. The CDR3 region has the DNA TGTGCCACCAGCAGAGATAGGGCTAGCGGGGGGACCTACGAGCAGTACTTC. Its protein is CATSRDRASGGTYEQYF.

V is TRBV5-1 and J is TRBJ2-5; TRBD2 matches at 7 bases. The CDR3 loop spans 18 amino acids. J was trimmed by 7 bases and V by 0 bases; bases with no gene match: 18. Germline loops: CDR1 SGHRS, CDR2 YFSETQ. In DNA, the CDR3 is TGCGCCAGCAGCTTGGTCCCGGCTTCTGCGGGAGCCTTGGGGACCCAGTACTTC. Translated: CASSLVPASAGALGTQYF.

The chain carries TRBV6-1 and TRBJ2-7; 12 bases map to TRBD1. Trimming removed 7 bases from V and 5 bases from J; junction bases left unmatched: 9. CDR3 length: 15 amino acids. The germline gives CDR1 MNHNS, CDR2 SASEGT. The CDR3 coding sequence is TGTGCCAGCAAAATTACGGGACAGGGGGCGGACGAGCAGTACTTC. Translated: CASKITGQGADEQYF.

The table lists this clone with a count of one. J is TRBJ1-4 and V is TRBV5-8; 10 nucleotides agree with TRBD1. Germline V gene sequence: CDR1 SGHTS, CDR2 YDEGEE. CDR3 length: 18 residues. V was pared by 0 bases and J by 3 bases, with 8 bases of the junction left unmatched. CDR3 nucleotides: TGTGCCAGCAGCTTGGGGACAGGGGGAAATAATGCTAATGAAAAACTGTTTTTT. This gives the protein CASSLGTGGNNANEKLFF.

The rearrangement links TRBV6-5 to TRBJ1-6; D gene ambiguous. V shed 8 bases and J shed 7 bases, with 12 bases lying between them. Germline V gene sequence: CDR1 MNHEY, CDR2 SVGAGI. The CDR3 is 13 amino acids. The chain's CDR3 is CASFRTANSPLHF. The CDR3 coding sequence is TGTGCCAGCTTTCGGACGGCGAATTCACCCCTCCACTTT.

This chain links TRBV6-6 with TRBJ1-5, with no clear D. The ends were cut back, 1 base at V and 3 bases at J, with 7 bases in the middle. CDR1 is MNHNY, CDR2 SVGAGI, per germline (reference sequence). The CDR3 consists of 14 residues. In nucleotides, the CDR3 is TGTGCCAGCAGTTACTTCGGAACCAATCAGCCCCAGCATTTT. Residues: CASSYFGTNQPQHF.

The chain recombines TRBV19 with TRBJ1-5, with D unresolved. The CDR3 is 19 amino acids. CDR1 is LNHDA, CDR2 SQIVND, per germline (reference sequence). Trimming stripped 3 bases from V and 0 bases from J, with 21 bases between. The CDR3 DNA follows: TGTGCCAGTAGTATGGTGGCTGGACGGAGGCCTTATAGCAATCAGCCCCAGCATTTT. Translation: CASSMVAGRRPYSNQPQHF.